The 27 T cell receptor beta chains below were found in one sample sequenced in a study of shared clonotypes between healthy human individuals. Produced via immunoSEQ multiplex PCR; TCRdb's table is partial and in-frame only. The sample has roughly 2.5 million clones, 85% to 95% seen once. Material for sequencing was naive CD4+ T cells sorted from blood. Described subset: CD45RA+ positively selected. All receptors come from a man between 18 and 35 years old in good health.

This sequence joins TRBV6-5 and TRBJ2-3; 8 bases line up with TRBD2. Germline values: CDR1 MNHEY, CDR2 SVGAGI. This CDR3 spans 14 amino acids. The J segment lost 6 bases and the V segment lost 8 bases, leaving 10 bases of the junction unmatched. CDR3 bases: TGTGCCAGCCGCGACGGGAGGGCCTCCGATACGCAGTATTTT. Protein sequence: CASRDGRASDTQYF.

For the CDR3, the DNA is TGTGCCAGCAGCACCTCCCGTTTTCTGCTAATGGACGGCGACAGCCTTAAAGAGACCCAGTACTTC. Translation: CASSTSRFLLMDGDSLKETQYF. The V call is TRBV7-8, the J call TRBJ2-5; the D gene is possibly TRBD1 (5 bases). CDR3 length equals 22 residues. V was clipped by 5 bases and J by 3 bases, with 37 bases between them. Germline V gene data show CDR1 as SGHVS and CDR2 as FQNEAQ.

The genes are TRBV30 and TRBJ1-1; 7 bases are shared with TRBD1. Germline V gives CDR1 GTSNPN, CDR2 SVGIG (reference sequence). The CDR3 covers 14 residues. Trimming took 5 bases from V and 0 from J; bases not matched to a gene: 6. The CDR3 bases are TGTGCCTGGTACAGGGGATGGATGAACACTGAAGCTTTCTTT. Amino acids: CAWYRGWMNTEAFF. Together with reference TRBV30 and TRBJ1-1, the CDR3 gives the full variable domain: SQTIHQWPATLVQPVGSPLSLECTVEGTSNPNLYWYRQAAGRGLQLLFYSVGIGQISSEVPQNLSASRPQDRQFILSSKKLLLSDSGFYLCAWYRGWMNTEAFFGQGTRLTVV.

This rearrangement joins TRBV15 to TRBJ2-3, with D unclear. V shed 0 bases and J shed 3 bases, with 13 bases lying between them. The CDR3 has 16 amino acids. Germline V gene lookup returns CDR1 LNHNV and CDR2 YYDKDF (reference sequence). CDR3 loop: CATSRDRTARTDTQYF. The CDR3 nucleotides read TGTGCCACCAGCAGAGACCGGACGGCCCGGACAGATACGCAGTATTTT.

The chain combines TRBV7-9 with TRBJ1-2; 8 positions agree with TRBD1. This CDR3 has 15 residues. The V and J ends lost 5 bases and 0 bases, in that order; junction bases with no gene match: 5. Germline V lookup: CDR1 SEHNR, CDR2 FQNEAQ (reference sequence). The CDR3 nucleotides read TGTGCCAGCAGCAAGGGGACAGGAACTAACTATGGCTACACCTTC. The encoded protein is CASSKGTGTNYGYTF.

The rearrangement links TRBV27 to TRBJ2-1, with a tentative D call TRBD2 (6 bases). Per germline, CDR1 MNHEY and CDR2 SMNVEV (reference sequence). This CDR3 is 13 amino acids long. V gave up 2 bases and J gave up 10 bases, with 12 bases separating them. CDR3 loop: CASSLGTRGEQFF. DNA of the CDR3: TGTGCCAGCAGTTTAGGGACGCGGGGCGAGCAGTTCTTC.

The rearrangement links TRBV25-1 to TRBJ2-5, with a tentative D call TRBD1 (6 bases). The germline gives CDR1 MGHDK, CDR2 SYGVNS. The CDR3 contains 15 residues. Trimming took off 8 bases at V and 1 base at J, with 17 bases between the two ends. The CDR3 loop reads CASRRSGVPQETQYF. CDR3 coding DNA: TGTGCCAGCCGCCGATCAGGGGTGCCCCAAGAGACCCAGTACTTC.

This chain uses TRBV7-9 with TRBJ2-1; TRBD1 might be the D (6 bases). CDR1 and CDR2 (germline): SEHNR, FQNEAQ (reference sequence). The CDR3 contains 14 residues. Trimming shortened V by 7 bases and J by 0 bases, and 10 bases separated the two germline ends. The CDR3 DNA follows: TGTGCCAGCATACGGACAGACTCCTACAATGAGCAGTTCTTC. As protein: CASIRTDSYNEQFF.

This rearrangement joins TRBV9 to TRBJ2-2; 8 nucleotides match TRBD2. The germline gives CDR1 SGDLS, CDR2 YYNGEE. After removal of 3 bases from V and 6 bases from J, the junction contained 7 bases not matched to a gene. This CDR3 is built from 15 residues. The CDR3 nucleotides read TGTGCCAGCAGCGCCACAGCGGGGGCCCCCGGGGAGCTGTTTTTT. This encodes CASSATAGAPGELFF. The complete variable domain, with remaining parts taken from reference TRBV9 and TRBJ2-2, reads DSGVTQTPKHLITATGQRVTLRCSPRSGDLSVYWYQQSLDQGLQFLIQYYNGEERAKGNILERFSAQQFPDLHSELNLSSLELGDSALYFCASSATAGAPGELFFGEGSRLTVL.

This CDR3 reads CASSSGTGYEQYF. In DNA, the CDR3 is TGTGCCAGCAGCTCCGGGACAGGGTACGAGCAGTACTTC. This sequence joins TRBV9 and TRBJ2-7; 9 bases line up with TRBD1. The CDR3 runs 13 residues. With V trimmed by 4 bases and J by 4 bases, 3 bases remained unmatched. Germline values: CDR1 SGDLS, CDR2 YYNGEE.

Comments on this clone: This specimen includes other DNA sequences encoding the same CDR3. The V and J genes are TRBV5-1 and TRBJ2-5; D is unresolved. The CDR3 contains 13 residues. Germline V gene data show CDR1 as SGHRS and CDR2 as YFSETQ. Trimming took 0 bases from V and 1 from J, leaving 4 bases between them. CDR3 region: CASSLASQETQYF. The CDR3 DNA reads as TGCGCCAGCAGCTTGGCCTCCCAAGAGACCCAGTACTTC. Supplemented by reference TRBV5-1 and TRBJ2-5, the full variable domain reads KAGVTQTPRYLIKTRGQQVTLSCSPISGHRSVSWYQQTPGQGLQFLFEYFSETQRNKGNFPGRFSGRQFSNSRSEMNVSTLELGDSALYLCASSLASQETQYFGPGTRLLVL.

Only a few counts were recorded for this clone. Other DNA sequences of this sample code for an identical CDR3. The J gene is TRBJ1-6, the V gene TRBV19; no clear D. Per the germline V gene, CDR1 is LNHDA and CDR2 is SQIVND (reference sequence). V was pared by 6 bases and J by 6 bases, with 9 bases between. The length of the CDR3 is 13 residues. CDR3 residues: CASRVTVNSPLHF. CDR3 bases: TGTGCCAGTAGAGTAACAGTTAATTCACCCCTCCACTTT.

The chain carries TRBV5-5 and TRBJ1-1; D is ambiguous. Germline V gene sequence: CDR1 SGHKS, CDR2 YYEKEE (reference sequence). CDR3 size: 14 residues. Trimming took 4 bases from V and 1 from J, leaving 11 bases between them. CDR3 bases: TGTGCCAGCAGCGCTCTTAGTAGGAACACTGAAGCTTTCTTT. The encoded protein is CASSALSRNTEAFF.

Of note for this clone: Different DNA sequences within this sample yield the same CDR3. The chain joins TRBV2 to TRBJ2-2; TRBD2 agrees at 8 bases. The CDR3 is made up of 15 amino acids. Germline CDR1 SNHLY, CDR2 FYNNEI. The J segment lost 0 bases and the V segment lost 8 bases, leaving 5 bases of the junction unmatched. The CDR3 nucleotides are TGTGCCAGCTCCGGACTAGCCGCGAACACCGGGGAGCTGTTTTTT. Amino acid sequence: CASSGLAANTGELFF.

The genes are TRBV30 and TRBJ1-2; D uncertain. CDR3 length: 17 amino acids. The ends were cut back, 2 bases at V and 6 bases at J, with 25 bases in the middle. From germline, CDR1 is GTSNPN and CDR2 SVGIG (reference sequence). CDR3 amino acids: CAWSFGRQPTRGNGYTF. DNA of the CDR3: TGTGCCTGGAGTTTTGGGCGGCAGCCTACCCGAGGTAATGGCTACACCTTC.

The J gene is TRBJ2-6, the V gene TRBV19; the D gene is possibly TRBD1 (6 bases). Trimming left V 5 bases short and J 0 bases short, with 8 bases between. Germline assignment: CDR1 LNHDA and CDR2 SQIVND (reference sequence). The CDR3 is 15 residues long. The CDR3 coding sequence is TGTGCCAGTAGTCAACAGGGCTCTGGGGCCAACGTCCTGACTTTC. As protein: CASSQQGSGANVLTF.

The chain recombines TRBV19 with TRBJ2-1, with TRBD2 matching over 11 bases. This CDR3 is built from 17 residues. CDR1 is LNHDA, CDR2 SQIVND, per germline (reference sequence). V shed 4 bases, J shed 2 bases, and the junction held 7 bases outside the gene matches. This CDR3 is CASSTGLAVPTYNEQFF. CDR3 DNA sequence: TGTGCCAGTAGTACGGGACTAGCGGTGCCCACCTACAATGAGCAGTTCTTC. Looking up the rest from reference TRBV19 and TRBJ2-1 gives the full variable domain: DGGITQSPKYLFRKEGQNVTLSCEQNLNHDAMYWYRQDPGQGLRLIYYSQIVNDFQKGDIAEGYSVSREKKESFPLTVTSAQKNPTAFYLCASSTGLAVPTYNEQFFGPGTRLTVL.

The rearrangement uses TRBV28 and TRBJ2-2, with TRBD2 matching 8 bases. The germline gives CDR1 MDHEN, CDR2 SYDVKM. The CDR3 is 17 amino acids. Trimming removed 4 bases from V and 4 bases from J; junction bases left unmatched: 11. The CDR3 loop is CASSSAPPAGVTGELFF. CDR3 nucleotide sequence: TGTGCCAGCAGTTCCGCCCCCCCAGCGGGAGTCACCGGGGAGCTGTTTTTT.

This clone was counted a single time. This rearrangement joins TRBV7-6 to TRBJ1-1; no reliable D call. The CDR3 length is 16 residues. V lost 4 bases and J lost 1, with 16 bases in between. The germline CDR1 and CDR2 sequences are SGHVS and FNYEAQ. CDR3: CASSSPTDGPNTEAFF. The CDR3, as DNA: TGTGCCAGCAGCTCCCCTACTGACGGACCGAACACTGAAGCTTTCTTT.

The J gene is TRBJ1-3, the V gene TRBV4-1; D might be TRBD1 (5 bases). Germline CDR1 reads MGHRA; CDR2 reads YSYEKL. The V and J ends lost 2 bases and 4 bases respectively, with 15 bases between them. The CDR3 consists of 16 residues. The CDR3 region is CASSQWSEGRGNTIYF. The DNA for the CDR3 is TGCGCCAGCAGCCAATGGAGCGAGGGGCGCGGAAACACCATATATTTT.

The chain carries TRBV21-1 and TRBJ1-5; whether TRBD1, the table's D call, matches the DNA was not checked. TRBV21-1 has pseudogene status. The CDR3 is 13 residues long. CDR3 residues: CASSTMSGWTQHF. CDR3 bases: TGTGCCAGCAGCACTATGTCAGGGTGGACCCAGCATTTT.

The CDR3 nucleotides read TGTGCCAGCAGCTTAGCCGGGACCTCTGGAAACACCATATATTTT. Translation: CASSLAGTSGNTIYF. The chain has TRBV11-2 and TRBJ1-3; a possible D gene is TRBD1 (5 bases). The ends were cut back, 1 base at V and 0 bases at J, with 7 bases in the middle. Germline-derived CDR1 and CDR2 are SGHAT and FQNNGV. The CDR3 is 15 amino acids. The whole variable domain, filled in from reference TRBV11-2 and TRBJ1-3, reads EAGVAQSPRYKIIEKRQSVAFWCNPISGHATLYWYQQILGQGPKLLIQFQNNGVVDDSQLPKDRFSAERLKGVDSTLKIQPAKLEDSAVYLCASSLAGTSGNTIYFGEGSWLTVV.

In this sample, this clone turned up once. J is TRBJ1-2 and V is TRBV5-4, with D perhaps TRBD1 (6 bases). V was cut by 5 bases and J by 6 bases, with 14 bases left in between. The CDR3 has 13 residues. Per the germline V gene, CDR1 is SGHNT and CDR2 is YYREEE (reference sequence). The CDR3 is CASSPSNRDGYTF. The CDR3 DNA sequence: TGTGCCAGCAGTCCCTCGAACAGGGATGGCTACACCTTC.

V and J are TRBV5-1 and TRBJ2-7; 9 bases fit TRBD1. Losses at the gene ends were 3 bases for V and 2 bases for J; bases not matched to a gene: 9. Germline CDR1 SGHRS, CDR2 YFSETQ. The length of the CDR3 is 16 residues. CDR3 protein: CASSYTGTGKAYEQYF. Here the CDR3 DNA reads TGCGCCAGCAGCTACACCGGGACAGGGAAAGCCTACGAGCAGTACTTC.

This chain links TRBV5-1 with TRBJ2-5; 13 positions match TRBD2. Trimming removed 5 bases from V and 5 bases from J; junction bases left unmatched: 9. Looked up from germline, CDR1 is SGHRS and CDR2 is YFSETQ. The CDR3 runs 16 residues. The CDR3 DNA follows: TGCGCCAGCAGGCCCGGGACTAGCGGGGAGGGGGAGACCCAGTACTTC. Its protein product is CASRPGTSGEGETQYF.

V and J are TRBV13 and TRBJ2-3, with 16 positions matching TRBD2. Germline V gene lookup returns CDR1 PRHDT and CDR2 FYEKMQ (reference sequence). J was trimmed by 3 bases and V by 3 bases; bases with no gene match: 6. CDR3 length: 18 residues. CDR3 protein: CASSFGTSGGAATDTQYF. In nucleotides, the CDR3 is TGTGCCAGCAGCTTCGGGACTAGCGGGGGGGCGGCAACAGATACGCAGTATTTT.

This rearrangement joins TRBV5-4 to TRBJ2-3; D call uncertain. The CDR3 has 14 residues. The V gene's germline CDR1 is SGHNT and CDR2 YYREEE (reference sequence). The ends were cut back, 0 bases at V and 6 bases at J, with 11 bases in the middle. CDR3 region: CASSLVGMPDTQYF. The CDR3 DNA reads TGTGCCAGCAGCTTGGTTGGCATGCCCGATACGCAGTATTTT.